The subject of this entry is one TCR beta chain. Its antigen remains unidentified. This entry belongs to a study of cytomegalovirus exposure and HLA in healthy donors. General study points: CMV antigen specificity was confirmed in vitro for a few CMV-associated chains. Associated with HLA alleles at 0.05 false discovery rate in a later analysis were 16,951 TCR beta sequences.

Germline assignment: CDR1 SGHRS and CDR2 YFSETQ. The CDR3 runs to 15 residues. The germline V and J ends were trimmed by 4 bases and 6 bases, with 20 bases remaining between them. PCR involved 60 Vbeta and 13 Jbeta primers. TCRdb keeps only in-frame clones here, not all; method: immunoSEQ multiplex PCR. The sample has fewer than 120,000 clones, about three quarters seen once. Among the donors, all were healthy bone marrow donors. Input material: PBMCs. The chain carries TRBV5-1 and TRBJ2-7, with a weak D call TRBD2 (5 bases). The receptor's source is a woman aged 55-70 years in good health and CMV-seropositive. Written as DNA, the CDR3 is TGCGCCAGCAGCGTGTTCGGGGAGATCTCCGGCGAGCAGTACTTC. Protein: CASSVFGEISGEQYF.